This TCR beta chain was sequenced for a study of STAT3 mutations in large granular lymphocyte leukemia. General study points: Variable sampling intervals and differing treatment regimens complicated linking therapy response to TCR clonal burden changes. In 6 of 18 patients, new TCR clonotypes emerged after therapy. At least one immunodominant TCR beta clonotype appeared in every T-cell large granular lymphocyte leukemia patient.

As regards this clone: What it recognizes is unknown.

TCRdb keeps only in-frame clones here, not all; method: immunoSEQ multiplex PCR. Of 1,500 to 2,000 clones listed, approximately 63% are singletons. CDR1 and CDR2 (germline): SGHRS, YFSETQ. The V segment lost 2 bases and the J segment 5 bases; nucleotides outside the gene matches: 5. The CDR3 is 14 residues long. Sequences were obtained from peripheral blood mononuclear cells. The V call is TRBV5-1, the J call TRBJ2-5; 8 bases are a match to TRBD2. The sequence was obtained from a woman aged 65 to 85 with T-cell large granular lymphocyte leukemia. Some clones in this sample may be carry-over from other donors' samples. The CDR3 coding sequence is TGCGCCAGCAGCTTCGGGACTAGGAGGGAGACCCAGTACTTC. Its protein is CASSFGTRRETQYF.